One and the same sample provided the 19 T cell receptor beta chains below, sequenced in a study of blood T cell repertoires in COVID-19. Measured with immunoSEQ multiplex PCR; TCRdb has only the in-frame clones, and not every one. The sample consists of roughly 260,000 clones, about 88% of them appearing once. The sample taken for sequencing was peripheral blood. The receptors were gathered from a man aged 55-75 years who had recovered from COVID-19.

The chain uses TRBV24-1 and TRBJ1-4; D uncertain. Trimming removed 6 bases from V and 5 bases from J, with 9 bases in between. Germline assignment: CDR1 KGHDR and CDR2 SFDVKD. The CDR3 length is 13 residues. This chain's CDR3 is CATSRSGNEKLFF. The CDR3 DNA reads TGTGCCACCAGTCGGTCCGGGAATGAAAAACTGTTTTTT.

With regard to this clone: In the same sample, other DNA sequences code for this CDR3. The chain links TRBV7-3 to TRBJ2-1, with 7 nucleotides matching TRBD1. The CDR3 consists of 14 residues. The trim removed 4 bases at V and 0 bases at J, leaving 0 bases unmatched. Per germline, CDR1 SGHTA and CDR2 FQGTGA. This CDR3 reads CASSSGGSYNEQFF. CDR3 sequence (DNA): TGTGCCAGCAGCTCAGGGGGCTCCTACAATGAGCAGTTCTTC.

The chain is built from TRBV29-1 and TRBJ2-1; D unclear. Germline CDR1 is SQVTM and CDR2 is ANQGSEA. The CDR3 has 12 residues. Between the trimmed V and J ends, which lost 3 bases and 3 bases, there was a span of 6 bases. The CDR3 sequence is CSVDSYYNEQFF. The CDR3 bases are TGCAGCGTTGACAGTTACTACAATGAGCAGTTCTTC.

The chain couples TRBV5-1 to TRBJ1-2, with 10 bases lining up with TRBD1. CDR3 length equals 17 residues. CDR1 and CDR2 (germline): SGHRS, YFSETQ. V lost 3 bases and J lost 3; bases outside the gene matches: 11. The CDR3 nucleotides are TGCGCCAGCAGCTCGACGACCGGGACAGGGGTGGACTATGGCTACACCTTC. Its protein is CASSSTTGTGVDYGYTF.

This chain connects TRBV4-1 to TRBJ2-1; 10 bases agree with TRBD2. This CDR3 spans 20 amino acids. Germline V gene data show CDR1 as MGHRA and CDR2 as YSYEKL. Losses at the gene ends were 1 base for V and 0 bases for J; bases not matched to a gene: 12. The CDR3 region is CASSQALPSGGPSSYNEQFF. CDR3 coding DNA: TGCGCCAGCAGCCAAGCTCTTCCTAGCGGGGGACCCAGCTCCTACAATGAGCAGTTCTTC.

In DNA form, the CDR3 reads TGTGCCAGCAGCCACCGGACAGGGGCAGATACGCAGTATTTT. Its protein product is CASSHRTGADTQYF. V is TRBV3-1 (or the pseudogene TRBV3-2) and J is TRBJ2-3, with TRBD1 matching over 9 bases. The CDR3 is 14 residues long. Germline V gene sequence: CDR1 LGHDT, CDR2 YNNKEL (reference sequence). V was pared by 3 bases and J by 4 bases, with 2 bases of the junction left unmatched.

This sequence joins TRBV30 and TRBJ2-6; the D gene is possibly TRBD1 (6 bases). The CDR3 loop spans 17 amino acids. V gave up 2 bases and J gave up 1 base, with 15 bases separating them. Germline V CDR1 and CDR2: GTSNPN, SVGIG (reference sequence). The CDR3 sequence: CAWSFSLGGSGANVLTF. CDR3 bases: TGTGCCTGGAGTTTCTCTCTAGGGGGTTCTGGGGCCAACGTCCTGACTTTC.

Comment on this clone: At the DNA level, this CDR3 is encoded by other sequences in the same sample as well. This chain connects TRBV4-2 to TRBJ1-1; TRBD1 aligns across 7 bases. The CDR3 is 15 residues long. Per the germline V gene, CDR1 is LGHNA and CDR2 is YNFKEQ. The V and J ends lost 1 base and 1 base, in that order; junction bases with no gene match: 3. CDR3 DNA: TGTGCCAGCAGCCAAGTAACAGGGGCGAACACTGAAGCTTTCTTT. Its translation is CASSQVTGANTEAFF.

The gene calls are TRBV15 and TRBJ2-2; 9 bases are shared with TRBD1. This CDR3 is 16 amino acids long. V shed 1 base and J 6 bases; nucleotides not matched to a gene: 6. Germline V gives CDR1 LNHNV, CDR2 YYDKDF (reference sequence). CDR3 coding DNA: TGTGCCACCAGCAGAGCCCGGGACAGGGAATCCGGGGAGCTGTTTTTT. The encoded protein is CATSRARDRESGELFF.

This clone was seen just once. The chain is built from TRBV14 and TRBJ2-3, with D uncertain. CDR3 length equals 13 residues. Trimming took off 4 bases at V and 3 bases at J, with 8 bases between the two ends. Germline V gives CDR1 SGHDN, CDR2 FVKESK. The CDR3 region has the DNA TGTGCCAGCAGCCCGCCGGGTACAGATACGCAGTATTTT. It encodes CASSPPGTDTQYF.

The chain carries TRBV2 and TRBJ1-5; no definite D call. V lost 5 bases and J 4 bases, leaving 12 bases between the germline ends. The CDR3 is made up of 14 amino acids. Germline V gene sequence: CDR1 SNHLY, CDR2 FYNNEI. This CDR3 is CASSPGLQNQPQHF. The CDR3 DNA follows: TGTGCCAGCAGTCCTGGACTGCAAAATCAGCCCCAGCATTTT.

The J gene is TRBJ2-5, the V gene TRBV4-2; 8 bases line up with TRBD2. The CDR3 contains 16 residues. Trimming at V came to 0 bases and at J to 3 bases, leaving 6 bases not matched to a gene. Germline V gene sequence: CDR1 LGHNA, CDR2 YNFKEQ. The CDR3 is CASSQDTAGAEETQYF. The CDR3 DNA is TGTGCCAGCAGCCAAGATACAGCGGGGGCCGAAGAGACCCAGTACTTC.

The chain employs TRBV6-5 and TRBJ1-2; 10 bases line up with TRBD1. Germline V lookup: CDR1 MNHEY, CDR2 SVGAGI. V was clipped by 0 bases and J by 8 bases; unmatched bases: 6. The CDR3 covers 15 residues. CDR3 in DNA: TGTGCCAGCAGTTACTCTAGACAGGGGGCACAGGGCTACACCTTC. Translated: CASSYSRQGAQGYTF.

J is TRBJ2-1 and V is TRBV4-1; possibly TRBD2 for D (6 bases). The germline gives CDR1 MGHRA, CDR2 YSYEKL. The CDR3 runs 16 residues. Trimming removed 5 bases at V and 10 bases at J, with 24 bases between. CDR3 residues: CASSWTGGSRLEEQFF. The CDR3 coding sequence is TGCGCCAGCAGCTGGACTGGGGGGTCTAGATTGGAAGAGCAGTTCTTC.

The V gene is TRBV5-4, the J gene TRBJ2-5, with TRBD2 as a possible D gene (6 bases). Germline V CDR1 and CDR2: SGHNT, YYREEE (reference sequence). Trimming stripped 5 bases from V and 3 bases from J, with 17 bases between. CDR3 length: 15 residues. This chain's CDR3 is CASRPRPGAEETQYF. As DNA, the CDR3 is TGTGCCAGCAGACCTCGCCCGGGAGCGGAAGAGACCCAGTACTTC.

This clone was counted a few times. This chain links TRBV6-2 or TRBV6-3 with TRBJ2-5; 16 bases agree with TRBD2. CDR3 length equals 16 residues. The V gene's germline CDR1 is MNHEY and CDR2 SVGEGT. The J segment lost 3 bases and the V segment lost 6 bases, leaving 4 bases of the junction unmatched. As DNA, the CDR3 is TGTGCCAGCAGCTATGGGACTAGCGGGGGGGAAGAGACCCAGTACTTC. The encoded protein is CASSYGTSGGEETQYF.

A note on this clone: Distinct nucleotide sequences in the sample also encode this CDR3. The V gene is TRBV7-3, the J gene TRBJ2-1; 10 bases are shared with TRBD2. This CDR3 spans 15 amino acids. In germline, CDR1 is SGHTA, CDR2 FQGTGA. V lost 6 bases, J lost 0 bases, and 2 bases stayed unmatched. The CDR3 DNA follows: TGTGCCAGCAGTAGCGGGGGGAGCTCCTACAATGAGCAGTTCTTC. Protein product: CASSSGGSSYNEQFF. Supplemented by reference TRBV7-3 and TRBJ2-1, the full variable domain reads GAGVSQTPSNKVTEKGKYVELRCDPISGHTALYWYRQSLGQGPEFLIYFQGTGAADDSGLPNDRFFAVRPEGSVSTLKIQRTERGDSAVYLCASSSGGSSYNEQFFGPGTRLTVL.

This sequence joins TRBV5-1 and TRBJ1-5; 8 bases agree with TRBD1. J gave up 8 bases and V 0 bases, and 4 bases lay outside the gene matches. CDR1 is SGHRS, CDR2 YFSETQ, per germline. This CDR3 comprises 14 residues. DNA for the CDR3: TGCGCCAGCAGCTTGGAGACAGGGGTGAAGCCCCAGCATTTT. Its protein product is CASSLETGVKPQHF.

As DNA, the CDR3 is TGTGCCAGTTTCTCGTTCCGGGGGCCGGGACAGGGGTCTATGAACACTGAAGCTTTCTTT. Protein sequence: CASFSFRGPGQGSMNTEAFF. J is TRBJ1-1 and V is TRBV27; the match to TRBD1 covers 10 bases. Germline assignment: CDR1 MNHEY and CDR2 SMNVEV (reference sequence). The CDR3 contains 20 residues. V lost 9 bases, J lost 0 bases, and 22 bases stayed unmatched.